These T cell receptor beta chains were read from a single sample in a study of blood T cells in healthy people across ages. TCRdb passed the 5' RACE reads through MiXCR, listing each CDR3 protein once. The top ten clones hold around a third of a sample with about 680,000 distinct CDR3 sequences, 49% of them seen once. Sequenced input: blood. The receptors stem from a woman aged 55-69 years in good health. Both conserved end residues are part of each CDR3. Each record gives: clone size, J gene, D gene, V gene, CDR3 DNA, CDR3 protein. D genes are given only for firm matches. Clone size, where shown, is once, few, many, or a class for clones that have expanded.

-	TRBJ1-5	-	TRBV7-8	TGTGCCAACAGCTTAGAACCGGGGGATGATCAGCCCCAGCATTTT	CANSLEPGDDQPQHF
-	TRBJ1-2	-	TRBV12-3/TRBV12-4	TGTGCCAGCAGTGTATCGGGGGCGCGGGGCTACACCTTC	CASSVSGARGYTF
-	TRBJ2-7	TRBD1	TRBV6-6	TGTGCCAGCAGCAGAGGGACAGGGGTTTCCTGCGAGCAGTACTTC	CASSRGTGVSCEQYF
many	TRBJ2-5	-	TRBV7-9	TGTGCCAGCAGCTTAAATAGCCTAGCGATTGAGACCCAGTACTTC	CASSLNSLAIETQYF
-	TRBJ2-6	-	TRBV6-1	TGTGCCAGCTCAGACGTCTCTGGGGCCAACGTCCTGACTTTC	CASSDVSGANVLTF
-	TRBJ2-5	-	TRBV20-1	TGCAGTGCTAGGCCCGGGCAAGAGACCCAGTACTTC	CSARPGQETQYF
few	TRBJ2-7	-	TRBV5-1	TGCGCCAGCAGCTTGGAACCTACGGCCGAGCAGTACTTC	CASSLEPTAEQYF
once	TRBJ2-7	-	TRBV6-2/TRBV6-3	TGTGCCAGCAGCCTAGGACTGGCAGGGGTCAACGGGCAGTACTTC	CASSLGLAGVNGQYF
-	TRBJ2-7	-	TRBV20-1	TGCAGTGCCCCAAAGGGGCGGGACTTTAATAACGAGCAGTACTTC	CSAPKGRDFNNEQYF
-	TRBJ1-1	-	TRBV29-1	TGCAGCGTTGATGGGGACCAGGGAACTGAAGCTTTCTTT	CSVDGDQGTEAFF
few	TRBJ1-2	-	TRBV7-9	TGTGCCAGCAGTCCACGTCCACATGGGGGAACAGTCTATGGCTACACCTTC	CASSPRPHGGTVYGYTF
many	TRBJ1-4	-	TRBV20-1	TGCAGTGCTAGAGATTTTTCCGGCAGGGGAAATGAAAAACTGTTTTTT	CSARDFSGRGNEKLFF
-	TRBJ2-5	-	TRBV29-1	TGCAGCGTTGAGTCGGGGGCGGGAGAGACCCAGTACTTC	CSVESGAGETQYF
-	TRBJ2-3	-	TRBV5-6	TGTGCCAGCAGGGCAGACTACAGGGATACGCAGTATTTT	CASRADYRDTQYF
many	TRBJ2-7	-	TRBV7-9	TGTGCCAGCAGCTTAGCGGGTGCCTACGAGCAGTACTTC	CASSLAGAYEQYF
-	TRBJ2-7	-	TRBV12-3/TRBV12-4	TGTGCCAGCAGTCCGGACAGCTTCTACGAGCAGTACTTC	CASSPDSFYEQYF
-	TRBJ1-4	-	TRBV5-1	TGCGCCAGCAGCTTCGGACACCGCAATGAAAAACTGTTTTTT	CASSFGHRNEKLFF
few	TRBJ2-5	TRBD1	TRBV7-2	TGTGCCAGCAGCCCAGGGGACAGGGGGTTCCAAGAGACCCAGTACTTC	CASSPGDRGFQETQYF
-	TRBJ1-2	-	TRBV5-1	TGCGCCAGCAGCTTGGATATATCTGGCTACACCTTC	CASSLDISGYTF
few	TRBJ2-1	-	TRBV20-1	TGCAGTTCCACCACTGCGGGCCAAGGACGAGATGAGCAGTTCTTC	CSSTTAGQGRDEQFF
-	TRBJ2-7	-	TRBV7-6	TGTGCCAGCAGCCCCGCTGGCCTGGGCGAGCAGTACTTC	CASSPAGLGEQYF
-	TRBJ2-7	-	TRBV2	TGTGCCGGCAGTGAGCTGGGCGAGCAGTACTTC	CAGSELGEQYF
few	TRBJ2-5	-	TRBV6-2/TRBV6-3	TGTGCCAGCATGGGCAGGGGAGCGTCGGAGACCCAGTACTTC	CASMGRGASETQYF
few	TRBJ2-7	-	TRBV20-1	TGCAGTGCTAGACCGGGTTTCGGCTACGAGCAGTACTTC	CSARPGFGYEQYF
few	TRBJ2-5	-	TRBV5-1	TGCGCCAGCAGCGGCGGAAGGGTAGGAGAGACCCAGTACTTC	CASSGGRVGETQYF
few	TRBJ2-7	TRBD2	TRBV27	TGTGCCAGCAGGAAGAGCGCGGGAGGGTCCTACGAGCAGTACTTC	CASRKSAGGSYEQYF
-	TRBJ1-4	TRBD1	TRBV4-2	TGTGCCAGCAGCCAAGAAGGGAAAGCCGGGACAGGGGTCGGTAGTGAAAAACTGTTTTTT	CASSQEGKAGTGVGSEKLFF
few	TRBJ1-5	-	TRBV28	TGTGCCAGCAGAGAGGCCGGGGGCCAGAATCAGCCCCAGCATTTT	CASREAGGQNQPQHF
-	TRBJ2-1	TRBD1	TRBV20-1	TGCAGTGCTAGAGATGACGGACAGGGCTCCAATGAGCAGTTCTTC	CSARDDGQGSNEQFF
-	TRBJ2-3	-	TRBV5-5	TGTGCCGGCAGCTTGGTCACTTTCAGCACAGATACGCAGTATTTT	CAGSLVTFSTDTQYF
few	TRBJ2-1	-	TRBV20-1	TGCAGTGCCACGAAATACAATGAGCAGTTCTTC	CSATKYNEQFF
-	TRBJ1-2	-	TRBV3-1	TGTGCCAGCAGCCATCGCGAGGGGAACTATGGCTACACCTTC	CASSHREGNYGYTF
few	TRBJ2-5	TRBD1	TRBV29-1	TGCAGCGTTTGGGGCAGGGGGCAAGAGACCCAGTACTTC	CSVWGRGQETQYF
-	TRBJ2-1	-	TRBV5-1	TGCGCCAGCAGCTTACAACTAGAGTACAATGAGCAGTTCTTC	CASSLQLEYNEQFF
-	TRBJ2-2	-	TRBV7-3	TGTGCCAGCAGCTTATGGGTAGGGACTGCCGGGGAGCTGTTTTTT	CASSLWVGTAGELFF
few	TRBJ2-5	-	TRBV6-1	TGTGCCAGCATTCCGACGGTGGGGCAAGAGACCCAGTACTTC	CASIPTVGQETQYF
few	TRBJ1-4	-	TRBV2	TGTGCCAGCACTGAGCGGTCTTACGCGAATGAAAAACTGTTTTTT	CASTERSYANEKLFF
-	TRBJ2-3	TRBD2	TRBV7-2	TGTGCCAACAGCGTGGGCCGGGAGGGGGATACGCAGTATTTT	CANSVGREGDTQYF
-	TRBJ1-1	-	TRBV4-2	TGTGCCAGCAGCCAAGATGGACTGATGAACACTGAAGCTTTCTTT	CASSQDGLMNTEAFF
-	TRBJ2-3	-	TRBV24-1	TGTGCCACCAGTGGGCGGGATACGCAGTATTTT	CATSGRDTQYF
-	TRBJ2-5	-	TRBV29-1	TGCAGCGTGCTCCGGGACACAGCCTACGAGCAGCACTTC	CSVLRDTAYEQHF
once	TRBJ2-1	TRBD2	TRBV20-1	TGCAGTGCTAAACATCTAGCGGGAGCTCGGAATGAGCAGTTCTTC	CSAKHLAGARNEQFF
many	TRBJ2-5	TRBD2	TRBV9	TGTGCCAGCAGCGTAGGGGGACTAAAGGAGACCCAGTACTTC	CASSVGGLKETQYF
few	TRBJ2-7	-	TRBV9	TGTGCCAGCAGCGTAGAGGGTGGGCCCTACGAGCAGTACTTC	CASSVEGGPYEQYF
-	TRBJ2-7	-	TRBV18	TGTGCCAGCTCACATTCCGGAGGGGGGACCTACGAGCAGTACTTC	CASSHSGGGTYEQYF